This T cell receptor (beta chain) was found in a study of multiple sclerosis patients with progressive multifocal leukoencephalopathy. Study at large: The control group, sampled over time, had multiple sclerosis, received natalizumab and did not develop PML.

Time point: before natalizumab initiation. The protocol was immunoSEQ multiplex PCR, while the TCRdb copy is restricted to in-frame clones and leaves out a portion. The repertoire includes roughly 30,000 clones, approximately 90% of them detected once, and around 0.96% sits in the top ten. V lost 4 bases, J lost 0 bases, and 14 bases lay in between. The CDR3 is 16 residues long. CDR1 and CDR2 from the germline V gene are SGHDT and YYEEEE. The sequencing input was PBMCs. V is TRBV5-6 and J is TRBJ1-3; TRBD1 might be the D (5 bases). This sequence was found in a human donor with multiple sclerosis. The CDR3 DNA follows: TGTGCCAGCAGCCCCCCGCAGGGAATCTCTGGAAACACCATATATTTT. Its translation: CASSPPQGISGNTIYF.